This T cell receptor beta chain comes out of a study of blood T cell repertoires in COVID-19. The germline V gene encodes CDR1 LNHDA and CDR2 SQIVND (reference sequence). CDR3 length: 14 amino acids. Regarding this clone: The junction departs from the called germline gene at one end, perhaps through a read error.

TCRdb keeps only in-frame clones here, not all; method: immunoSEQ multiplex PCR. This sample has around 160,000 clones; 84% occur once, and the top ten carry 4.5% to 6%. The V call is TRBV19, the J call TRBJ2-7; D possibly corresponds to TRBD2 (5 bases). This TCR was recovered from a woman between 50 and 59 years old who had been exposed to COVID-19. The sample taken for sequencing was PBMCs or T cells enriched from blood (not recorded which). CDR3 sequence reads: CASSLEGGAYEQYF. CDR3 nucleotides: TGTGCCAGTAGTCTAGAGGGTGGAGCCTACGAGCAGTACTTC.